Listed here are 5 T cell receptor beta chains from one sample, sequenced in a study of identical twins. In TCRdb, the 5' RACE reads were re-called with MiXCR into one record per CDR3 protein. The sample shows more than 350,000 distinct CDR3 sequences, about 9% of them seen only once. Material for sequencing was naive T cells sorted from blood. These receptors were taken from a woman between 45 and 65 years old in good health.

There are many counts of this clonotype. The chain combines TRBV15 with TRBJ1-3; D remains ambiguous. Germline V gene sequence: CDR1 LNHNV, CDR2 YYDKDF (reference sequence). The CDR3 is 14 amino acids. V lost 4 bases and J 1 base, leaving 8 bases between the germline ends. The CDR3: CATSTTLSGNTIYF. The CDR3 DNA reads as TGTGCCACCAGCACTACTTTATCTGGAAACACCATATATTTT.

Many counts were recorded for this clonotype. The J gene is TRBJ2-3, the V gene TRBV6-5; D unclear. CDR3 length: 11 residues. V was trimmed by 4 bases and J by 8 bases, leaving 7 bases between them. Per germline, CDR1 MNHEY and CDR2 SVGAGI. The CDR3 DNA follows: TGTGCCAGCAGTTCGTCGGGTACGCAGTATTTT. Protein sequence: CASSSSGTQYF.

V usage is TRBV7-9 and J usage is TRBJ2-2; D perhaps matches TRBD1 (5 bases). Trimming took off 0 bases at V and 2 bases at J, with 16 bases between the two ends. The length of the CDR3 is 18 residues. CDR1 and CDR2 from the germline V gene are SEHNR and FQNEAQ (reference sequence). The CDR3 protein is CASSLATTLTENTGELFF. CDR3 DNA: TGTGCCAGCAGCTTAGCAACTACGCTGACAGAAAACACCGGGGAGCTGTTTTTT.

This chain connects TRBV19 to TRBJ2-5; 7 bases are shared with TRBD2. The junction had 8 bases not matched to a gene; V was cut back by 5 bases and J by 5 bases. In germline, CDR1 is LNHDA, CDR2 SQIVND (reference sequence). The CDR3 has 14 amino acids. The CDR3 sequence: CASSSLADGETQYF. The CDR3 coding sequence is TGTGCCAGTAGTTCGCTAGCGGACGGGGAGACCCAGTACTTC. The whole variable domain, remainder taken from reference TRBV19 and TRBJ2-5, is DGGITQSPKYLFRKEGQNVTLSCEQNLNHDAMYWYRQDPGQGLRLIYYSQIVNDFQKGDIAEGYSVSREKKESFPLTVTSAQKNPTAFYLCASSSLADGETQYFGPGTRLLVL.

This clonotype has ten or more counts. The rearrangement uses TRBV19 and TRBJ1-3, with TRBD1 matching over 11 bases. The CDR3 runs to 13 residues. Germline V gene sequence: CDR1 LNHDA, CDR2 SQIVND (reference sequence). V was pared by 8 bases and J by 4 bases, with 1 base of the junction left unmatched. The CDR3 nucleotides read TGTGCCAGTGGACAGGGGGCCGGAAACACCATATATTTT. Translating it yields CASGQGAGNTIYF.